Following are 4 T cell receptor beta chains from one sample sequenced in a study of T cells after yellow fever vaccination. TCRdb recomputed calls from the 5' RACE reads with MiXCR, one row per CDR3 protein. The sample lists hundreds of thousands of distinct CDR3 sequences; about 13% were seen once. The sequencing used PBMCs, collected on the day of the yellow fever booster vaccination. These receptors were taken from a man aged 30-40 years who received the YFV17D yellow fever vaccine.

The chain combines TRBV7-6 with TRBJ2-5; 7 nucleotides line up with TRBD1. Per the germline V gene, CDR1 is SGHVS and CDR2 is FNYEAQ. Trimming at V came to 0 bases and at J to 0 bases, leaving 16 bases not matched to a gene. The CDR3 spans 20 residues. CDR3 region: CASSLAPGGLTVTYQETQYF. The CDR3 coding sequence is TGTGCCAGCAGCTTAGCGCCAGGGGGTTTGACGGTAACGTACCAAGAGACCCAGTACTTC.

The chain links TRBV20-1 to TRBJ1-5, with TRBD1 matching 7 bases. This CDR3 comprises 14 residues. Trimming at V came to 5 bases and at J to 4 bases, leaving 8 bases not matched to a gene. The V gene's germline CDR1 is DFQATT and CDR2 SNEGSKA (reference sequence). CDR3 in DNA: TGCAGTGCTGTAAAAGGACAGGTGAATCAGCCCCAGCATTTT. It yields the protein CSAVKGQVNQPQHF.

The gene calls are TRBV11-2 and TRBJ2-2, with unresolved D. This CDR3 has 15 amino acids. CDR1 and CDR2 from the germline V gene are SGHAT and FQNNGV. V was shortened by 6 bases and J by 0 bases, with 11 bases between the two germline ends. The CDR3 coding sequence is TGTGCCAGCAGGAACCTGGTAGCGAACACCGGGGAGCTGTTTTTT. Protein: CASRNLVANTGELFF.

This clonotype has more than one count but fewer than ten. The chain has TRBV2 and TRBJ1-5; D is uncertain. Between the trimmed V and J ends, which lost 2 bases and 0 bases, there was a span of 8 bases. CDR3 length: 15 amino acids. CDR1 and CDR2 (germline): SNHLY, FYNNEI. CDR3 DNA: TGTGCCAGCAGTGAAATAGGAGATAGCAATCAGCCCCAGCATTTT. Its translation: CASSEIGDSNQPQHF.